The T cell receptor (beta chain) under discussion was sequenced for a study of long-term antiretroviral therapy in people with HIV. The libraries were made with immunoSEQ v3.0 at survey level. Measured with immunoSEQ multiplex PCR; TCRdb has only the in-frame clones, and not every one. The profile shows 30,000 to 40,000 clones, 70% to 80% of them singletons. Among participants with HIV, every one received treatment in the United States. Germline V gene lookup returns CDR1 SGDLS and CDR2 YYNGEE. This CDR3 has 15 amino acids. Between the trimmed V and J ends, which lost 6 bases and 3 bases, there was a span of 15 bases.

The chain recombines TRBV9 with TRBJ2-2; D perhaps matches TRBD1 (6 bases). The source of this sequence is a man younger than 35 with HIV. The sequenced sample was unsorted PBMCs, obtained 1.9 years after starting antiretroviral therapy. The CDR3 sequence is CASTMRDTHTGELFF. In DNA, the CDR3 is TGTGCCAGCACCATGAGGGACACCCACACCGGGGAGCTGTTTTTT.